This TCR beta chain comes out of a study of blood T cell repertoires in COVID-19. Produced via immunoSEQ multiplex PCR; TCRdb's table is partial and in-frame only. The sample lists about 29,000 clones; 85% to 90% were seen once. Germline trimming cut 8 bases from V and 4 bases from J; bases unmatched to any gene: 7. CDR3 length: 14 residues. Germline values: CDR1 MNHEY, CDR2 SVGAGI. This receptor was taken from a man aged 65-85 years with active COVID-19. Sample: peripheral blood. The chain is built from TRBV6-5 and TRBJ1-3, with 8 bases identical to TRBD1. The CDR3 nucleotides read TGTGCCAGCTTTGGACAGGGTTACGGAAACACCATATATTTT. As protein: CASFGQGYGNTIYF.